Given below is one T cell receptor (beta chain) in context. Its antigen is not identified. The sample belongs to a study of T cell repertoires in cytomegalovirus infection. Whole-study context: In public TCR beta signatures, there were indications of both CMV infection and matching HLA type. Study-level findings and limits: HLA-C-restricted CMV-specific TCR beta clonotypes were dominant in the ex vivo response.

TCRdb ran MiXCR on the reads and lists one entry per CDR3 protein. The profile shows over 450,000 distinct CDR3 sequences, approximately 11% of them singletons. Per the germline V gene, CDR1 is SNHLY and CDR2 is FYNNEI. The V end was cut by 7 bases, the J end by 2 bases, with 15 bases between. CDR3 length: 14 residues. V usage is TRBV2 and J usage is TRBJ2-7, with D possibly matching TRBD1 (7 bases). The sequence derives from a human donor in good health (CMV status not recorded). Some clones in this sample may be carry-over from other donors' samples. Sequenced material: PBMCs. The CDR3 protein is CASKVEGAPYEQYF. In nucleotides, the CDR3 is TGTGCCAGCAAGGTGGAGGGGGCACCCTACGAGCAGTACTTC.